Listed here are 21 T cell receptor beta chains from one sample, sequenced in a study of vaccination and CD4 T cells after COVID-19. Treatment: roughly ten-day PBMC culture with coronavirus spike peptide pools or control peptides (ViraFEST assay). Which antigens these TCRs recognize remains unknown. Cultured CD4+ T cells had their DNA profiled by the Oncomine TCR Beta short-read assay. TCRdb itself ran the PCR reads through MiXCR, one entry per CDR3 protein. Seen here are about 15,000 distinct CDR3 sequences, roughly 50% observed once, and the top ten hold around 4.4%. The specimen was CD4+ T cells from blood, cultured in vitro, collected before SARS-CoV-2 vaccination. These receptors were taken from a human donor who had recovered from COVID-19.

V and J are TRBV27 and TRBJ1-2, with TRBD1 matching over 11 bases. This CDR3 comprises 14 residues. From germline, CDR1 is MNHEY and CDR2 SMNVEV (reference sequence). The V segment lost 3 bases and the J segment 4 bases; nucleotides outside the gene matches: 1. The CDR3 region is CASSFGQGAYGYTF. In DNA, the CDR3 is TGTGCCAGCAGTTTCGGACAGGGGGCCTATGGCTACACCTTC.

The chain has TRBV28 and TRBJ1-1, with 8 bases matching TRBD1. The germline CDR1 and CDR2 sequences are MDHEN and SYDVKM. The CDR3 totals 15 residues. After removal of 5 bases from V and 1 base from J, the junction contained 6 bases not matched to a gene. The chain's CDR3 is CASSLRQGRNTEAFF. In DNA form, the CDR3 reads TGTGCCAGCAGTCTTAGACAGGGGAGGAACACTGAAGCTTTCTTT.

This chain joins TRBV7-9 and TRBJ2-3; D perhaps matches TRBD2 (5 bases). V lost 0 bases, J lost 4 bases, and 8 bases lay in between. From germline, CDR1 is SEHNR and CDR2 FQNEAQ (reference sequence). The CDR3 is made up of 14 amino acids. CDR3 DNA sequence: TGTGCCAGCAGCTTAGCGTTGGACTCAGATACGCAGTATTTT. The encoded protein is CASSLALDSDTQYF.

This clonotype came up once. V is TRBV2 and J is TRBJ2-4; tentative D call: TRBD2 (5 bases). Trimming cost V 7 bases and J 3 bases, with 13 bases left between them. Germline V lookup: CDR1 SNHLY, CDR2 FYNNEI. The CDR3 runs 14 residues. CDR3 DNA sequence: TGTGCCAGCAATAGAGCGGCGGGCAAAAACATTCAGTACTTC. Protein sequence: CASNRAAGKNIQYF.

The J gene is TRBJ1-1, the V gene TRBV25-1; D remains unclear. The CDR3 is made up of 12 amino acids. From germline, CDR1 is MGHDK and CDR2 SYGVNS. The V end lost 6 bases, the J end lost 10 bases, and 15 bases lay between the germline ends. In nucleotides, the CDR3 is TGTGCCAGCAGCGATTTCGGGTCAGCAGCTTTCTTT. It codes for CASSDFGSAAFF.

The CDR3 sequence: CATSRDGGIRGNQPQHF. The DNA for the CDR3 is TGTGCCACCAGCAGAGATGGGGGGATTAGGGGCAATCAGCCCCAGCATTTT. V gene TRBV15 combines with J gene TRBJ1-5; weak D call: TRBD1 (5 bases). The CDR3 spans 17 residues. Per the germline V gene, CDR1 is LNHNV and CDR2 is YYDKDF (reference sequence). The germline V and J ends were trimmed by 0 bases and 2 bases, with 14 bases remaining between them.

The chain carries TRBV6-1 and TRBJ1-6, with 8 bases that match TRBD1. Germline V CDR1 and CDR2: MNHNS, SASEGT. This CDR3 spans 13 amino acids. The J segment lost 11 bases and the V segment lost 6 bases, leaving 6 bases of the junction unmatched. CDR3: CASRPGTGTPLHF. The CDR3 coding sequence is TGTGCCAGCAGGCCGGGGACAGGCACACCCCTCCACTTT.

The CDR3 protein is CATSASWGLTDTQYF. CDR3 coding DNA: TGTGCCACCAGTGCTAGTTGGGGGCTCACAGATACGCAGTATTTT. The rearrangement joins TRBV24-1 to TRBJ2-3; D perhaps matches TRBD1 (6 bases). V was pared by 5 bases and J by 2 bases, with 13 bases between. The CDR3 contains 15 residues. Germline V CDR1 and CDR2: KGHDR, SFDVKD.

The CDR3 DNA follows: TGTGCCAGCAGCCCTGGGGACAGGGGTGGTTCACCCCTCCACTTT. This encodes CASSPGDRGGSPLHF. This chain uses TRBV7-2 with TRBJ1-6; 10 bases align to TRBD1. Germline CDR1 SGHTA, CDR2 FQGNSA. The trim removed 5 bases at V and 9 bases at J, leaving 7 bases unmatched. This CDR3 is 15 amino acids long.

This chain links TRBV10-3 with TRBJ1-5; D uncertain. The V end was cut by 2 bases, the J end by 9 bases, with 17 bases between. Germline V CDR1 and CDR2: ENHRY, SYGVKD. This CDR3 is 15 amino acids long. The CDR3 spells CAISENQAASLPQHF. In DNA form, the CDR3 reads TGTGCCATCAGTGAGAATCAGGCAGCTAGTCTGCCCCAGCATTTT.

The genes are TRBV15 and TRBJ2-3; maybe TRBD1 (6 bases). Germline loops: CDR1 LNHNV, CDR2 YYDKDF (reference sequence). The CDR3 contains 16 residues. Trimming took off 0 bases at V and 6 bases at J, with 16 bases between the two ends. DNA for the CDR3: TGTGCCACCAGCAGAGACGGCACAGGGCCGCAGGATACGCAGTATTTT. Amino acids: CATSRDGTGPQDTQYF.

V gene TRBV7-2 combines with J gene TRBJ2-1; 9 bases are shared with TRBD2. J gave up 4 bases and V 4 bases, and 11 bases lay outside the gene matches. Germline V gene data show CDR1 as SGHTA and CDR2 as FQGNSA. CDR3 size: 17 residues. Here the CDR3 reads CASSSARGRAGYNEQFF. Here the CDR3 DNA reads TGTGCCAGCAGCTCAGCCCGCGGGAGGGCCGGTTACAATGAGCAGTTCTTC.

The chain has TRBV29-1 and TRBJ1-6, with TRBD1 identical over 9 bases. The ends lost 5 bases at V and 6 bases at J; junction bases unmatched: 2. This CDR3 spans 13 amino acids. CDR1 is SQVTM, CDR2 ANQGSEA, per germline. The CDR3 spells CSVRQGGNSPLHF. The CDR3 DNA reads as TGCAGCGTTCGACAGGGGGGTAATTCACCCCTCCACTTT.

The V and J genes are TRBV5-1 and TRBJ1-1; unclear D gene. The CDR3 spans 14 residues. In germline, CDR1 is SGHRS, CDR2 YFSETQ. V was pared by 4 bases and J by 5 bases, with 15 bases between. As DNA, the CDR3 is TGCGCCAGCAGCCTATACACAGTAGGGACTGAAGCTTTCTTT. Translating it yields CASSLYTVGTEAFF.

This clonotype was detected a few times. This chain uses TRBV6-2 or TRBV6-3 with TRBJ2-5; the D is unclear. The germline V gene encodes CDR1 MNHEY and CDR2 SVGEGT. V lost 6 bases and J lost 4, with 6 bases in between. The CDR3 consists of 11 residues. CDR3 bases: TGTGCCAGCAGGTACGGAGAGACCCAGTACTTC. Translation gives CASRYGETQYF.

This clonotype showed up just a few times. V is TRBV20-1 and J is TRBJ2-3, with 8 bases aligning to TRBD2. J lost 2 bases, V lost 1 base, and 8 bases had no gene match. CDR1 and CDR2 (germline): DFQATT, SNEGSKA (reference sequence). CDR3 length: 16 residues. The CDR3 DNA reads as TGCAGTGCTAGAGTTAAACTAGCGGAGTACACAGATACGCAGTATTTT. Protein: CSARVKLAEYTDTQYF.

V and J are TRBV11-3 and TRBJ2-3; 7 bases match TRBD1. Germline V gene sequence: CDR1 SGHNT, CDR2 YENEEA. Trimming at V came to 5 bases and at J to 0 bases, leaving 8 bases not matched to a gene. CDR3 size: 16 residues. The CDR3 here is CASSPQGQPSTDTQYF. The CDR3 DNA reads as TGTGCCAGCAGCCCACAGGGACAGCCTAGCACAGATACGCAGTATTTT.

This sequence joins TRBV30 and TRBJ1-1; D not certain. This CDR3 contains 11 residues. CDR1 and CDR2 (germline): GTSNPN, SVGIG (reference sequence). Between the trimmed V and J ends, which lost 5 bases and 1 base, there was a span of 5 bases. The CDR3 DNA reads as TGTGCCTGGGTTACGAACACTGAAGCTTTCTTT. This gives the protein CAWVTNTEAFF.

A few counts support this clonotype. The V and J genes are TRBV6-5 and TRBJ1-5; possible D gene TRBD1, 5 bases. Trimming stripped 0 bases from V and 7 bases from J, with 22 bases between. The CDR3 contains 18 residues. Per the germline V gene, CDR1 is MNHEY and CDR2 is SVGAGI. CDR3 in amino acids: CASSYSAWGGDSAQPQHF. CDR3 in DNA: TGTGCCAGCAGTTACTCGGCGTGGGGCGGGGATTCGGCGCAGCCCCAGCATTTT.

This clonotype was seen a handful of times. The genes are TRBV6-5 and TRBJ2-2; 8 positions agree with TRBD1. The junction had 7 bases not matched to a gene; V was cut back by 0 bases and J by 7 bases. CDR1 is MNHEY, CDR2 SVGAGI, per germline. This CDR3 spans 16 amino acids. Here the CDR3 reads CASSYSIGTGNGELFF. CDR3 bases: TGTGCCAGCAGTTACTCTATCGGGACAGGCAACGGGGAGCTGTTTTTT.

This chain links TRBV7-3 with TRBJ2-7, with 8 bases identical to TRBD1. Trimming took 1 base from V and 3 from J; bases not matched to a gene: 11. Germline CDR1 and CDR2: SGHTA and FQGTGA. The CDR3 is made up of 17 amino acids. CDR3 DNA: TGTGCCAGCAGCTTAAACGGCGGCGGGACAGGAGACTACGAGCAGTACTTC. Protein sequence: CASSLNGGGTGDYEQYF. Variable domain in full (rest from reference TRBV7-3 and TRBJ2-7): GAGVSQTPSNKVTEKGKYVELRCDPISGHTALYWYRQSLGQGPEFLIYFQGTGAADDSGLPNDRFFAVRPEGSVSTLKIQRTERGDSAVYLCASSLNGGGTGDYEQYFGPGTRLTVT.